Presented here are 25 T cell receptor beta chains from one specimen sequenced in a study of blood T cells in healthy people across ages. It was with a sample-barcoded 5' primer and a J-beta primer mix that a second PCR of roughly 6 to 11 cycles was run. TCRdb re-called the 5' RACE reads through MiXCR, storing one row per CDR3 protein. The sample yields 1.2 million to 1.5 million distinct CDR3 sequences, about 40% seen once. Input material: blood. These receptor sequences come from a woman aged 18-29 years in good health.

This clonotype was observed at least ten times. This chain links TRBV25-1 with TRBJ2-3; TRBD2 is a possible D gene (6 bases). Trimming took 10 bases from V and 4 from J, leaving 15 bases between them. This CDR3 has 13 amino acids. From germline, CDR1 is MGHDK and CDR2 SYGVNS. The CDR3 nucleotides are TGTGCCACCAGGGACTCCACCCCAGATACGCAGTATTTT. Protein: CATRDSTPDTQYF.

There are a few counts of this clonotype. This chain joins TRBV7-9 and TRBJ1-2, with D hard to call. V was pared by 5 bases and J by 1 base, with 11 bases between. From germline, CDR1 is SEHNR and CDR2 FQNEAQ (reference sequence). The CDR3 contains 14 residues. The CDR3 here is CASSTDYFNYGYTF. The CDR3 nucleotides are TGTGCCAGCAGCACGGACTATTTTAACTATGGCTACACCTTC.

CDR3 sequence reads: CASSVEGAGGETQYF. The CDR3 nucleotides read TGTGCCAGCAGCGTAGAGGGCGCCGGGGGAGAGACCCAGTACTTC. The rearrangement uses TRBV9 and TRBJ2-7; TRBD2 might be the D (6 bases). The last part of the DNA fits TRBJ2-5 better; the J call may be wrong. The germline V gene encodes CDR1 SGDLS and CDR2 YYNGEE. The CDR3 consists of 15 residues.

This chain connects TRBV29-1 to TRBJ2-7, with D perhaps given as TRBD1 or TRBD2 (6 bases each). The J call may be faulty, since TRBJ2-5 better matches the DNA end. The CDR3 is 13 residues long. In germline, CDR1 is SQVTM, CDR2 ANQGSEA. The CDR3 nucleotides read TGCAGCGTTGAAGGGGGGGCCGGGGAGACCCAGTACTTC. This codes for CSVEGGAGETQYF.

This clonotype was detected only a few times. The CDR3: CAISEGGGANYGYTF. In DNA form, the CDR3 reads TGTGCCATCAGTGAGGGCGGGGGCGCTAACTATGGCTACACCTTC. The chain is built from TRBV10-3 and TRBJ1-2; maybe TRBD1 (6 bases). The germline V gene encodes CDR1 ENHRY and CDR2 SYGVKD. Trimming removed 2 bases at V and 0 bases at J, with 10 bases between. The CDR3 loop spans 15 amino acids.

This rearrangement joins TRBV5-6 to TRBJ1-6, with D uncertain. From germline, CDR1 is SGHDT and CDR2 YYEEEE. V was clipped by 4 bases and J by 9 bases, with 20 bases between them. CDR3 length: 16 residues. CDR3 in amino acids: CASSARGQDEASPLHF. CDR3 in DNA: TGTGCCAGCAGCGCGCGCGGGCAGGACGAGGCTTCACCCCTCCACTTT.

This clonotype was recorded once. The chain joins TRBV11-2 to TRBJ2-2; D is unresolved. There are 16 residues in the CDR3. Germline V gene data show CDR1 as SGHAT and CDR2 as FQNNGV. Between the trimmed V and J ends, which lost 1 base and 0 bases, there was a span of 9 bases. The CDR3 DNA follows: TGTGCCAGCAGCTTAGTAGGACGTTCGAACACCGGGGAGCTGTTTTTT. It encodes CASSLVGRSNTGELFF.

Note on this clonotype: This sequence may be a read error, since a much larger clone differs from it by one base. The rearrangement links TRBV10-3 to TRBJ2-5, with 7 bases fitting TRBD2. The V gene's germline CDR1 is ENHRY and CDR2 SYGVKD. The ends lost 4 bases at V and 4 bases at J; junction bases unmatched: 6. CDR3 size: 14 residues. CDR3 DNA sequence: TGTGCCATCAGTGTCAGAGCGGGGTTAGAGACCCAGTACTTC. Translated, it gives CAISVRAGLETQYF.

V and J are TRBV7-3 and TRBJ2-6; tentatively, D is TRBD2 (6 bases). The CDR3 contains 15 residues. The V gene's germline CDR1 is SGHTA and CDR2 FQGTGA. V lost 6 bases, J lost 0 bases, and 9 bases lay in between. The CDR3 reads CASRPGGSGANVLTF. CDR3 sequence (DNA): TGTGCCAGCAGGCCCGGGGGCTCTGGGGCCAACGTCCTGACTTTC.

V usage is TRBV5-5 and J usage is TRBJ2-7; D is perhaps TRBD1 (6 bases). This CDR3 has 14 residues. Germline V gene sequence: CDR1 SGHKS, CDR2 YYEKEE (reference sequence). The germline V and J ends were trimmed by 1 base and 5 bases, with 13 bases remaining between them. CDR3 in DNA: TGTGCCAGCAGCTTGAGGCAGGGGTTCGACGAGCAGTACTTC. Protein: CASSLRQGFDEQYF.

V and J are TRBV18 and TRBJ2-7; 10 nucleotides align to TRBD2. CDR3 length: 16 residues. The germline gives CDR1 KGHSH, CDR2 LQKENI. V shed 0 bases, J shed 2 bases, and the junction held 4 bases outside the gene matches. As DNA, the CDR3 is TGTGCCAGCTCACCACCGACTAGCGGGCAGACCTACGAGCAGTACTTC. Protein product: CASSPPTSGQTYEQYF.

The chain uses TRBV6-5 and TRBJ2-5; D is unresolved. Germline V gives CDR1 MNHEY, CDR2 SVGAGI. Trimming stripped 3 bases from V and 2 bases from J, with 10 bases between. The CDR3 is 14 residues long. CDR3 nucleotides: TGTGCCAGCAGTTATCTGGGGATACAAGAGACCCAGTACTTC. It codes for CASSYLGIQETQYF.

The table lists this clonotype with many counts. This sequence joins TRBV29-1 and TRBJ2-7; 10 bases are shared with TRBD2. The germline CDR1 and CDR2 sequences are SQVTM and ANQGSEA. V was pared by 5 bases and J by 2 bases, with 6 bases of the junction left unmatched. CDR3 size: 14 residues. CDR3 region: CSVYTGTSAYEQYF. DNA for the CDR3: TGCAGCGTTTATACCGGGACTAGCGCCTACGAGCAGTACTTC.

The chain employs TRBV20-1 and TRBJ2-7; 10 bases agree with TRBD2. CDR1 is DFQATT, CDR2 SNEGSKA, per germline (reference sequence). This CDR3 region has 16 residues. Trimming took 3 bases from V and 0 from J; bases not matched to a gene: 8. This CDR3 reads CSARNSGGTSSYEQYF. CDR3 in DNA: TGCAGTGCTAGGAATAGCGGGGGGACTAGCTCCTACGAGCAGTACTTC.

There are a few counts of this clonotype. The chain employs TRBV12-3 or TRBV12-4 and TRBJ1-4, with D uncertain. The CDR3 is 14 residues long. Trimming took 4 bases from V and 3 from J, leaving 9 bases between them. CDR3 protein: CASSSSGPNEKLFF. For the CDR3, the DNA is TGTGCCAGCAGTTCCTCCGGCCCTAATGAAAAACTGTTTTTT.

Only a few counts were recorded for this clonotype. V usage is TRBV7-9 and J usage is TRBJ2-3; no clear D gene. Germline V CDR1 and CDR2: SEHNR, FQNEAQ (reference sequence). The CDR3 runs 17 residues. Trimming cost V 5 bases and J 1 base, with 19 bases left between them. Here the CDR3 reads CASSPRPLQVGTDTQYF. The CDR3 nucleotides are TGTGCCAGCAGCCCCCGACCTCTCCAAGTGGGCACAGATACGCAGTATTTT.

The V call is TRBV5-1, the J call TRBJ2-1; 8 nucleotides line up with TRBD2. This CDR3 has 15 amino acids. V trimming: 0 bases; J trimming: 7 bases; junction bases outside the gene matches: 6. Germline CDR1 is SGHRS and CDR2 is YFSETQ. The CDR3 DNA reads TGCGCCAGCAGCTTGGAAGTAGCGGGGCGGAATGAGCAGTTCTTC. This codes for CASSLEVAGRNEQFF. The full variable domain, its missing parts supplied by reference TRBV5-1 and TRBJ2-1, is KAGVTQTPRYLIKTRGQQVTLSCSPISGHRSVSWYQQTPGQGLQFLFEYFSETQRNKGNFPGRFSGRQFSNSRSEMNVSTLELGDSALYLCASSLEVAGRNEQFFGPGTRLTVL.

In the case of this clonotype: At one end, the junction sequence differs from germline, possibly due to a read error. The chain uses TRBV4-1 and TRBJ1-1; possible D gene TRBD1, 6 bases. Germline CDR1 is MGHRA and CDR2 is YSYEKL. The CDR3 has 14 amino acids. The CDR3 spells CASGQVRGGEEAFF. In DNA, the CDR3 is TGCGCCAGCGGCCAAGTAAGGGGGGGCGAGGAAGCTTTCTTT.

This clonotype was picked up a small number of times. The chain couples TRBV6-6 to TRBJ2-7; TRBD2 matches 8 bases. Losses at the gene ends were 2 bases for V and 4 bases for J; bases not matched to a gene: 7. Germline V gene sequence: CDR1 MNHNY, CDR2 SVGAGI (reference sequence). The CDR3 runs to 15 residues. The CDR3 here is CASSYPASGYYEQYF. The CDR3 nucleotides are TGTGCCAGCAGTTACCCCGCTAGCGGGTATTACGAGCAGTACTTC.

This clonotype was found a few times. The chain is built from TRBV20-1 and TRBJ1-4; 7 nucleotides align to TRBD1. This CDR3 spans 18 amino acids. The germline V gene encodes CDR1 DFQATT and CDR2 SNEGSKA (reference sequence). V gave up 5 bases and J gave up 0 bases; unmatched junction bases: 15. The CDR3 DNA reads as TGCAGTGCTCAGACAGGGACCGATCCCCTCGCAACTAATGAAAAACTGTTTTTT. The encoded protein is CSAQTGTDPLATNEKLFF.

The V gene is TRBV5-1, the J gene TRBJ1-6, with 7 bases lining up with TRBD1. V lost 5 bases to trimming and J lost 7 bases; unmatched junction nucleotides: 9. The length of the CDR3 is 15 residues. Germline CDR1 is SGHRS and CDR2 is YFSETQ. The CDR3 coding sequence is TGCGCCAGCAGTTCGGTAGGGACAGAGAATTCACCCCTCCACTTT. Amino acids: CASSSVGTENSPLHF.

The CDR3 nucleotides are TGTGCCAGCAGTTCGGGGTGGCGGGGGTCCTACAATGAGCAGTTCTTC. Amino acid sequence: CASSSGWRGSYNEQFF. This chain connects TRBV12-3 or TRBV12-4 to TRBJ2-1; TRBD2 matches at 7 bases. Losses at the gene ends were 4 bases for V and 1 base for J; bases not matched to a gene: 7. This CDR3 region has 16 residues.

This clonotype was counted only a few times. The CDR3 nucleotides are TGTGCCAGCAGTTACGGGGGGTCCGTCTCCTACGAGCAGTACTTC. Translating it yields CASSYGGSVSYEQYF. J is TRBJ2-7 and V is TRBV6-6, with D perhaps matching TRBD2 (6 bases). CDR3 length equals 15 residues. Germline assignment: CDR1 MNHNY and CDR2 SVGAGI (reference sequence). Trimming left V 2 bases short and J 0 bases short, with 11 bases between.

The chain couples TRBV10-3 to TRBJ1-2, with TRBD1 matching over 9 bases. With V trimmed by 0 bases and J by 8 bases, 7 bases remained unmatched. This CDR3 is built from 15 residues. CDR1 ENHRY and CDR2 SYGVKD come from the germline V gene. As DNA, the CDR3 is TGTGCCATCAGTGAGTCGGGGACAGGGATAAGCGGCTACACCTTC. Translation: CAISESGTGISGYTF.

The chain recombines TRBV7-9 with TRBJ1-5; D unclear. CDR1 and CDR2 from the germline V gene are SEHNR and FQNEAQ (reference sequence). With 3 bases removed from V and 6 bases from J, the gap between germline ends came to 6 bases. The CDR3 extends over 12 amino acids. CDR3 sequence (DNA): TGTGCCAGCAGCTTCGAATCTCAGCCCCAGCATTTT. This encodes CASSFESQPQHF.